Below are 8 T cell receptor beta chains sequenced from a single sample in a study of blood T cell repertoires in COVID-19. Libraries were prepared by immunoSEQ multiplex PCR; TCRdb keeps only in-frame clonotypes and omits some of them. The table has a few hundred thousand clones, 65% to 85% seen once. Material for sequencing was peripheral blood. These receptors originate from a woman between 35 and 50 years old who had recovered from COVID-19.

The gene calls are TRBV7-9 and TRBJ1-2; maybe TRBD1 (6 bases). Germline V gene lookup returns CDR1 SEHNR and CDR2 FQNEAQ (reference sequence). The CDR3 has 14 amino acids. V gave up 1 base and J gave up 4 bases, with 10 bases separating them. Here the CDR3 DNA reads TGTGCCAGCAGCTTAGAGGGGGTTGGCTATGGCTACACCTTC. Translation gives CASSLEGVGYGYTF.

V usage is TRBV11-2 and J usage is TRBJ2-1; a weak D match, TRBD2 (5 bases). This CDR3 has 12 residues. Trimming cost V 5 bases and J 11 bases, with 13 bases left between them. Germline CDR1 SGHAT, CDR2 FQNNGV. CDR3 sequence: CASSRSGDKQFF. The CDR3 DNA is TGTGCCAGCAGCCGGAGCGGAGACAAGCAGTTCTTC.

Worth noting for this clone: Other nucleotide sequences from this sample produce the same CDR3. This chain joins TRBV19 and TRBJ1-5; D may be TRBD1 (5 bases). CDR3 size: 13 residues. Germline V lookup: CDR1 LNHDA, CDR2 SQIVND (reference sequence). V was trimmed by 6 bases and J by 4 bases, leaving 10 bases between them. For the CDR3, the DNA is TGTGCCAGTAGAGGCCAGGGAAATCAGCCCCAGCATTTT. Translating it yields CASRGQGNQPQHF.

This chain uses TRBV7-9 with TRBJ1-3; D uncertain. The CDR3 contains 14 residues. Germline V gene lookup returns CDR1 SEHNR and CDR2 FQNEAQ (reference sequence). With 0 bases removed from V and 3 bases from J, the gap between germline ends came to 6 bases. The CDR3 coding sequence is TGTGCCAGCAGCTTAGCCACGGGTGGAAACACCATATATTTT. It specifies CASSLATGGNTIYF.

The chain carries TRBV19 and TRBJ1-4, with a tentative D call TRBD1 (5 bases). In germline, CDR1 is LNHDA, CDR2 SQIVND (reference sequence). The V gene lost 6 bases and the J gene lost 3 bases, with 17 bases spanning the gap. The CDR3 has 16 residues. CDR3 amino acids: CASSRNGGVANEKLFF. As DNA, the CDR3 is TGTGCCAGTAGCCGAAATGGAGGGGTAGCTAATGAAAAACTGTTTTTT.

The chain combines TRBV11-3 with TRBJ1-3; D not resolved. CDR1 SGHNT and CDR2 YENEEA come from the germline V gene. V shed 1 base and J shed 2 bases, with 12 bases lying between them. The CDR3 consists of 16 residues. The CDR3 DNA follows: TGTGCCAGCAGCTTAGCCGTCCGGGGAACTGGAAACACCATATATTTT. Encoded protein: CASSLAVRGTGNTIYF.

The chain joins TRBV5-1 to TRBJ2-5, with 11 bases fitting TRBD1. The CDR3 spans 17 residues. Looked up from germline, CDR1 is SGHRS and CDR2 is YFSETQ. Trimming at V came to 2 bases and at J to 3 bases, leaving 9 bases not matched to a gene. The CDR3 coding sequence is TGCGCCAGCAGCTTTCTGGGACAGGGGGTCGGGGAAGAGACCCAGTACTTC. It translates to CASSFLGQGVGEETQYF. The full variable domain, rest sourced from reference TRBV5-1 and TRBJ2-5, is KAGVTQTPRYLIKTRGQQVTLSCSPISGHRSVSWYQQTPGQGLQFLFEYFSETQRNKGNFPGRFSGRQFSNSRSEMNVSTLELGDSALYLCASSFLGQGVGEETQYFGPGTRLLVL.

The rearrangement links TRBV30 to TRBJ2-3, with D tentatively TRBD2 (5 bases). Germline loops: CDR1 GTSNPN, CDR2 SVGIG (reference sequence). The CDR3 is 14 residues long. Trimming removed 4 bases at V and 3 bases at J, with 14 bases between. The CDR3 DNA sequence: TGTGCCTGGACCAAACTAGAGAATACAGATACGCAGTATTTT. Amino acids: CAWTKLENTDTQYF.